Given below is one T cell receptor beta chain in context. The data derive from a study of T cells after somatic rescue of genetic block. Clones were read by immunoSEQ multiplex PCR, and TCRdb kept only the in-frame ones, dropping some. Among 68,000 or so clones listed, less than 95% were seen once. V lost 2 bases, J lost 6 bases, and 11 bases lay in between. This CDR3 is 14 amino acids long. The sequenced sample was peripheral blood mononuclear cells (PBMCs). The chain uses TRBV6-7 and TRBJ1-5; no firm D call. TRBV6-7 is an ORF, and what it does is uncertain. The receptor comes from a man between 40 and 49 years old. CDR3 sequence: CASSYADKLQPQHF. As DNA, the CDR3 is TGTGCCAGCAGTTACGCAGACAAACTTCAGCCCCAGCATTTT.